This entry lists 18 T cell receptor beta chains sequenced from one sample in a study of T cell changes during pregnancy in multiple sclerosis (dated by TCRdb to about 2019). Library creation used the immunoSEQ multiplex PCR assay. The table was pulled from immuneACCESS by TCRdb, which kept in-frame rearrangements only. Such tables lose some clones; where checked, under half of the loss comes from unresolved V genes, and the rest has no known cause. Recorded for this sample are roughly 100,000 clones; about 90% of them occurred a single time. 1.6% of the sample goes to the ten largest clones. Source: peripheral blood, taken before pregnancy. These receptors were obtained from a female donor with multiple sclerosis, enrolled in a pregnancy study.

The V call is TRBV10-3, the J call TRBJ1-3; D uncertain. Trimming shortened V by 9 bases and J by 0 bases, and 18 bases separated the two germline ends. Germline-derived CDR1 and CDR2 are ENHRY and SYGVKD. This CDR3 has 16 amino acids. CDR3 DNA: TGTGCCATTCAAGGAGGCTTATTCCCCTCTGGAAACACCATATATTTT. Protein product: CAIQGGLFPSGNTIYF.

The chain recombines TRBV28 with TRBJ2-3; weak D call: TRBD1 (7 bases). Per the germline V gene, CDR1 is MDHEN and CDR2 is SYDVKM. The CDR3 covers 15 residues. V lost 4 bases, J lost 3 bases, and 14 bases lay in between. The CDR3 reads CASSSPAGGTDTQYF. The CDR3 DNA reads TGTGCCAGCAGTTCCCCGGCAGGGGGGACAGATACGCAGTATTTT.

This chain links TRBV19 with TRBJ2-4; D is perhaps TRBD2 (6 bases). The V gene's germline CDR1 is LNHDA and CDR2 SQIVND (reference sequence). This CDR3 comprises 13 residues. Trimming took 3 bases from V and 7 from J, leaving 10 bases between them. This chain's CDR3 is CASSINGGNIQYF. CDR3 sequence (DNA): TGTGCCAGTAGTATTAACGGAGGGAACATTCAGTACTTC.

The chain joins TRBV5-6 to TRBJ2-7; possibly TRBD1 for D (5 bases). CDR3 length: 12 residues. The V end was cut by 4 bases, the J end by 6 bases, with 11 bases between. Germline V gene data show CDR1 as SGHDT and CDR2 as YYEEEE. The CDR3 DNA is TGTGCCAGCAGCGATTCCACAGGCGAGCAGTACTTC. This gives the protein CASSDSTGEQYF.

The V call is TRBV21-1, the J call TRBJ1-2; the D segment call TRBD1 is taken from the table without a DNA check. TRBV21-1 is assigned pseudogene status. The CDR3 has 16 amino acids. CDR3 DNA: TGTGCCAGCAGCAAAGATTGCGACAGGTGTGACTATGGCTACACCTTC. This gives the protein CASSKDCDRCDYGYTF.

CDR3 sequence: CASGDRGDPSNQPQHF. The CDR3 bases are TGTGCCAGCGGGGACAGGGGCGACCCTAGCAATCAGCCCCAGCATTTT. This sequence joins TRBV2 and TRBJ1-5, with 10 nucleotides matching TRBD1. V dropped 8 bases and J dropped 0; count of bases not matched to a gene: 7. Per the germline V gene, CDR1 is SNHLY and CDR2 is FYNNEI. The CDR3 is made up of 16 amino acids. The whole variable domain, filled in from reference TRBV2 and TRBJ1-5, reads EPEVTQTPSHQVTQMGQEVILRCVPISNHLYFYWYRQILGQKVEFLVSFYNNEISEKSEIFDDQFSVERPDGSNFTLKIRSTKLEDSAMYFCASGDRGDPSNQPQHFGDGTRLSIL.

The rearrangement joins TRBV28 to TRBJ1-2; the match to TRBD1 covers 9 bases. The germline V gene has CDR1 MDHEN and CDR2 SYDVKM. CDR3 length: 13 amino acids. The V segment lost 7 bases and the J segment 8 bases; nucleotides outside the gene matches: 8. The DNA for the CDR3 is TGTGCCAGCACCGGGACAGGGCGTGGAGGCTACACCTTC. Amino acids: CASTGTGRGGYTF.

The chain recombines TRBV29-1 with TRBJ2-5, with 8 bases aligning to TRBD1. The CDR3 consists of 12 residues. Per germline, CDR1 SQVTM and CDR2 ANQGSEA. V was clipped by 4 bases and J by 5 bases; unmatched bases: 3. CDR3 sequence: CSVAGQGETQYF. The CDR3 DNA is TGCAGCGTTGCCGGACAGGGTGAGACCCAGTACTTC.

The rearrangement links TRBV4-2 to TRBJ2-1; 14 bases line up with TRBD2. Germline V gene data show CDR1 as LGHNA and CDR2 as YNFKEQ. This CDR3 has 19 amino acids. V was clipped by 0 bases and J by 5 bases; unmatched bases: 9. The CDR3 sequence is CASSQDRTSGRRGDNEQFF. CDR3 nucleotide sequence: TGTGCCAGCAGCCAAGACCGGACTAGCGGGAGGCGCGGCGACAATGAGCAGTTCTTC.

The rearrangement joins TRBV2 to TRBJ1-1, with D tentatively TRBD1 (5 bases). The V and J ends lost 8 bases and 4 bases respectively, with 11 bases between them. CDR3 length equals 12 residues. Germline assignment: CDR1 SNHLY and CDR2 FYNNEI. The CDR3 nucleotides are TGTGCCAGCGCGGTGGGGGGCACTGAAGCTTTCTTT. Residues: CASAVGGTEAFF.

This sequence joins TRBV19 and TRBJ1-1, with 10 bases lining up with TRBD1. V gave up 9 bases and J gave up 3 bases; unmatched junction bases: 4. Germline V gene data show CDR1 as LNHDA and CDR2 as SQIVND (reference sequence). This CDR3 is 13 amino acids long. The CDR3 protein is CASDRGLDTEAFF. Here the CDR3 DNA reads TGTGCCAGCGACAGGGGGCTCGACACTGAAGCTTTCTTT. Full variable domain (remainder filled in from reference TRBV19 and TRBJ1-1): DGGITQSPKYLFRKEGQNVTLSCEQNLNHDAMYWYRQDPGQGLRLIYYSQIVNDFQKGDIAEGYSVSREKKESFPLTVTSAQKNPTAFYLCASDRGLDTEAFFGQGTRLTVV.

This clone was seen more than once but under ten times. The chain couples TRBV6-5 to TRBJ1-1; possible D gene TRBD1, 5 bases. The CDR3 extends over 15 amino acids. The germline V gene encodes CDR1 MNHEY and CDR2 SVGAGI. V shed 7 bases and J shed 1 base, with 16 bases lying between them. CDR3 protein: CASTPADTPNTEAFF. CDR3 sequence (DNA): TGTGCCAGCACCCCGGCGGACACTCCGAACACTGAAGCTTTCTTT.

The chain is built from TRBV12-5 and TRBJ2-7, with D maybe TRBD1 (5 bases). In germline, CDR1 is LGHNT, CDR2 FRNRAP. This CDR3 has 14 residues. V was pared by 0 bases and J by 5 bases, with 11 bases between. The CDR3 is CASGLVGRANEQYF. The CDR3 bases are TGTGCTAGTGGTTTGGTAGGCAGGGCGAACGAGCAGTACTTC.

The chain employs TRBV2 and TRBJ2-3; possibly TRBD2 for D (6 bases). The CDR3 runs 16 residues. CDR1 and CDR2 from the germline V gene are SNHLY and FYNNEI. V gave up 4 bases and J gave up 1 base, with 15 bases separating them. The CDR3 protein is CASSGGRRGRTDTQYF. Here the CDR3 DNA reads TGTGCCAGCAGTGGGGGACGGCGGGGTCGCACAGATACGCAGTATTTT.

This sequence joins TRBV28 and TRBJ2-3, with 9 bases that match TRBD2. CDR1 and CDR2 (germline): MDHEN, SYDVKM. This CDR3 comprises 13 residues. The ends lost 7 bases at V and 6 bases at J; junction bases unmatched: 5. The CDR3 bases are TGTGCCAGCAAAAGCGGGGGGTTGGATACGCAGTATTTT. It translates to CASKSGGLDTQYF.

The rearrangement uses TRBV9 and TRBJ2-7; D is unresolved. V lost 1 base, J lost 5 bases, and 10 bases lay in between. The CDR3 sequence is 13 residues long. CDR1 SGDLS and CDR2 YYNGEE come from the germline V gene. The CDR3 DNA reads TGTGCCAGCAGCGTAACCAGTAACGACGAGCAGTACTTC. Translation gives CASSVTSNDEQYF.

The gene calls are TRBV9 and TRBJ2-1, with a possible D match to TRBD1 (5 bases). Germline CDR1 is SGDLS and CDR2 is YYNGEE. The CDR3 spans 15 residues. With 2 bases removed from V and 4 bases from J, the gap between germline ends came to 13 bases. The CDR3 protein is CASSVQGSIYNEQFF. CDR3 coding DNA: TGTGCCAGCAGCGTTCAGGGATCGATATACAATGAGCAGTTCTTC.

The chain recombines TRBV5-5 with TRBJ2-7; TRBD1 agrees at 8 bases. This CDR3 is 13 amino acids long. V was pared by 2 bases and J by 6 bases, with 4 bases of the junction left unmatched. The germline V gene has CDR1 SGHKS and CDR2 YYEKEE (reference sequence). As DNA, the CDR3 is TGTGCCAGCAGCTTAGGACAGGGTGGCGAGCAGTACTTC. Protein: CASSLGQGGEQYF.